The entry below gives a single T cell receptor beta chain sequence along with its context. Repertoires were generated with immunoSEQ multiplex PCR, while TCRdb's copy carries only in-frame clones and drops some. The repertoire holds 120,000 to 150,000 clones, with around four fifths as singletons. The V gene lost 5 bases and the J gene lost 7 bases, with 20 bases spanning the gap. CDR1 and CDR2 from the germline V gene are MDHEN and SYDVKM. The CDR3 contains 15 residues. This specimen comes from a study of T cell responses to AZD1222 COVID-19 vaccine. The receptor comes from an adult in good health. The chain employs TRBV28 and TRBJ2-5, with a weak D call TRBD1 (7 bases). The sample was peripheral blood, taken on day 0 of MenACWY control vaccination. DNA of the CDR3: TGTGCCAGCAGTCGAATCAGGGGGGCTGCGAGGACCCAGTACTTC. This translates into CASSRIRGAARTQYF. The full variable domain, with the rest looked up from reference TRBV28 and TRBJ2-5, is DVKVTQSSRYLVKRTGEKVFLECVQDMDHENMFWYRQDPGLGLRLIYFSYDVKMKEKGDIPEGYSVSREKKERFSLILESASTNQTSMYLCASSRIRGAARTQYFGPGTRLLVL.